Following are 21 T cell receptor beta chains from one sample sequenced in a study of PD-1 blockade in classical Hodgkin lymphoma. Profiling relied on immunoSEQ multiplex PCR, and the TCRdb table lists in-frame clones only, not all of them. The sample has 47,000 or so clones, around 72% seen once. Brentuximab vedotin exposure varied among the patients, all of whom had relapsed after autologous stem cell transplantation. The source material was peripheral blood mononuclear cells (PBMCs), sampled at baseline. Every receptor here comes from a human donor with classical Hodgkin lymphoma.

V is TRBV7-9 and J is TRBJ1-1; D is ambiguous. Germline CDR1 is SEHNR and CDR2 is FQNEAQ (reference sequence). The germline V and J ends were trimmed by 1 base and 0 bases, with 12 bases remaining between them. The CDR3 runs 16 residues. The CDR3 here is CASSLDMVTVNTEAFF. As DNA, the CDR3 is TGTGCCAGCAGCTTAGATATGGTGACGGTGAACACTGAAGCTTTCTTT.

Turning to this clone: Other DNA sequences within the sample encode an identical CDR3. This chain connects TRBV7-2 to TRBJ2-3; 8 positions agree with TRBD2. The germline V gene has CDR1 SGHTA and CDR2 FQGNSA. The CDR3 loop spans 15 amino acids. V shed 3 bases, J shed 0 bases, and the junction held 2 bases outside the gene matches. The CDR3 region is CASSLVAGSTDTQYF. The CDR3 region has the DNA TGTGCCAGCAGCTTGGTAGCGGGGAGCACAGATACGCAGTATTTT. Variable domain in full (rest from reference TRBV7-2 and TRBJ2-3): GAGVSQSPSNKVTEKGKDVELRCDPISGHTALYWYRQSLGQGLEFLIYFQGNSAPDKSGLPSDRFSAERTGGSVSTLTIQRTQQEDSAVYLCASSLVAGSTDTQYFGPGTRLTVL.

This clone came up a few times. This chain uses TRBV7-8 with TRBJ2-7; 8 positions agree with TRBD2. The CDR3 length is 15 residues. CDR1 and CDR2 (germline): SGHVS, FQNEAQ. Trimming took 5 bases from V and 3 from J; bases not matched to a gene: 9. CDR3 sequence (DNA): TGTGCCAGCAGCCCTTACGGGGGGGCCGTCTACGAGCAGTACTTC. Encoded protein: CASSPYGGAVYEQYF. Full variable domain (rest looked up from reference TRBV7-8 and TRBJ2-7): GAGVSQSPRYKVAKRGQDVALRCDPISGHVSLFWYQQALGQGPEFLTYFQNEAQLDKSGLPSDRFFAERPEGSVSTLKIQRTQQEDSAVYLCASSPYGGAVYEQYFGPGTRLTVT.

The CDR3 DNA is TGTGCCAGCAGTCAGACAGGGTCGAATCAGCCCCAGCATTTT. As protein: CASSQTGSNQPQHF. The chain has TRBV25-1 and TRBJ1-5; 7 nucleotides line up with TRBD1. In germline, CDR1 is MGHDK, CDR2 SYGVNS. V lost 5 bases and J lost 4; bases outside the gene matches: 5. The CDR3 has 14 residues.

The rearrangement uses TRBV7-3 and TRBJ1-1, with D maybe TRBD1 (6 bases). Trimming shortened V by 4 bases and J by 0 bases, and 15 bases separated the two germline ends. The CDR3 runs to 16 residues. Germline V gene lookup returns CDR1 SGHTA and CDR2 FQGTGA. The CDR3, as DNA: TGTGCCAGCAGCTCCCAACAGGGCGTAATGAACACTGAAGCTTTCTTT. Encoded protein: CASSSQQGVMNTEAFF.

The chain has TRBV10-2 and TRBJ1-1, with D possibly matching TRBD1 (6 bases). The germline gives CDR1 WSHSY, CDR2 SAAADI. This CDR3 is 13 amino acids long. The V and J ends lost 10 bases and 0 bases respectively, with 12 bases between them. The DNA of the CDR3 is TGCGCCACCCGGACAGACTTGAACACTGAAGCTTTCTTT. Amino acid sequence: CATRTDLNTEAFF.

This chain links TRBV6-5 with TRBJ2-7; 11 nucleotides line up with TRBD2. Per germline, CDR1 MNHEY and CDR2 SVGAGI. With 6 bases clipped from V and 6 bases from J, the junction kept 1 base outside the gene matches. This CDR3 is 12 amino acids long. CDR3 protein: CASRLAGGEQYF. DNA for the CDR3: TGTGCCAGCAGGCTAGCGGGAGGCGAGCAGTACTTC.

This clone was seen a handful of times. V is TRBV19 and J is TRBJ1-2, with 7 bases matching TRBD1. The CDR3 has 15 amino acids. Germline V lookup: CDR1 LNHDA, CDR2 SQIVND (reference sequence). The junction had 5 bases not matched to a gene; V was cut back by 4 bases and J by 0 bases. The CDR3 bases are TGTGCCAGTAGTACAAGGACAGGAGCTAACTATGGCTACACCTTC. It yields the protein CASSTRTGANYGYTF.

The chain has TRBV7-3 and TRBJ1-1, with 7 positions matching TRBD1. The germline V gene encodes CDR1 SGHTA and CDR2 FQGTGA. The CDR3 extends over 15 amino acids. V was pared by 0 bases and J by 5 bases, with 6 bases of the junction left unmatched. The DNA for the CDR3 is TGTGCCAGCAGCTTAACGCGAGGGGGCTTGACTGAAGCTTTCTTT. This encodes CASSLTRGGLTEAFF.

The chain employs TRBV5-4 and TRBJ1-1, with a weak D call TRBD1 (6 bases). The CDR3 extends over 13 amino acids. CDR1 and CDR2 from the germline V gene are SGHNT and YYREEE (reference sequence). V was clipped by 4 bases and J by 1 base, with 8 bases between them. CDR3 region: CASSMTGNTEAFF. CDR3 DNA: TGTGCCAGCAGCATGACAGGGAACACTGAAGCTTTCTTT.

The rearrangement joins TRBV7-9 to TRBJ1-1; D gene unclear. V was shortened by 1 base and J by 6 bases, with 6 bases between the two germline ends. This CDR3 is 12 amino acids long. The germline CDR1 and CDR2 sequences are SEHNR and FQNEAQ (reference sequence). The CDR3 loop is CASSLEGAEAFF. The CDR3 region has the DNA TGTGCCAGCAGCTTAGAGGGTGCTGAAGCTTTCTTT.

The V call is TRBV5-1, the J call TRBJ1-4; D gene unclear. CDR1 and CDR2 from the germline V gene are SGHRS and YFSETQ. The CDR3 loop spans 15 amino acids. With 0 bases removed from V and 5 bases from J, the gap between germline ends came to 11 bases. The CDR3 region is CASSLGEIRNEKLFF. The CDR3 DNA is TGCGCCAGCAGCTTGGGGGAAATCAGGAATGAAAAACTGTTTTTT.

The chain joins TRBV5-1 to TRBJ2-5, with D tentatively TRBD2 (6 bases). Between the trimmed V and J ends, which lost 0 bases and 4 bases, there was a span of 10 bases. The CDR3 has 14 amino acids. CDR1 SGHRS and CDR2 YFSETQ come from the germline V gene. The CDR3 reads CASSLVGDLETQYF. The CDR3 DNA reads as TGCGCCAGCAGCTTGGTTGGGGACTTAGAGACCCAGTACTTC.

This clone was seen a few times. One end of the junction does not line up with germline, which may come from a read error. This rearrangement joins TRBV28 to TRBJ1-2; no clear D. This CDR3 has 12 amino acids. CDR1 is MDHEN and CDR2 is SYDVKM in the germline V gene. The CDR3 loop reads CASSTFSSLFAF. The CDR3 DNA is TGTGCCAGCAGTACCTTTTCGAGCCTTTTCGCCTTC.

The chain has TRBV27 and TRBJ2-1; 11 bases map to TRBD2. Trimming cost V 5 bases and J 3 bases; bases outside gene matches: 3. Germline V gives CDR1 MNHEY, CDR2 SMNVEV (reference sequence). This CDR3 is 15 amino acids long. This CDR3 reads CASSPLAGGYNEQFF. CDR3 DNA: TGTGCCAGCAGTCCCCTAGCGGGGGGCTACAATGAGCAGTTCTTC.

The V gene is TRBV6-1, the J gene TRBJ2-6; D remains unclear. This CDR3 spans 18 amino acids. Germline CDR1 and CDR2: MNHNS and SASEGT. Trimming pared 4 bases from V and 0 bases from J, leaving 16 bases between. The CDR3 DNA reads TGTGCCAGCAGTGCGCGACACCAAACAAACTCTGGGGCCAACGTCCTGACTTTC. Translated, it gives CASSARHQTNSGANVLTF.

The rearrangement uses TRBV6-5 and TRBJ2-1, with D perhaps TRBD1 (6 bases). Trimming pared 5 bases from V and 4 bases from J, leaving 12 bases between. CDR3 size: 14 residues. Germline V lookup: CDR1 MNHEY, CDR2 SVGAGI. This CDR3 is CASSRDTDYNEQFF. The CDR3 coding sequence is TGTGCCAGCAGTCGGGACACGGATTACAATGAGCAGTTCTTC.

This clone was counted a few times. This chain connects TRBV7-3 to TRBJ1-2; D not resolved. V dropped 0 bases and J dropped 4 bases, with 15 bases sitting between them. The CDR3 totals 16 residues. Germline values: CDR1 SGHTA, CDR2 FQGTGA. CDR3: CASSLTVNLEGYGYTF. In DNA, the CDR3 is TGTGCCAGCAGCTTAACGGTCAACCTGGAAGGCTATGGCTACACCTTC.

This clone was seen a few times. An end of the junction differs from the germline gene, which may be a read error. V gene TRBV5-5 combines with J gene TRBJ2-4, with 8 bases lining up with TRBD1. This CDR3 contains 14 residues. The germline V gene has CDR1 SGHKS and CDR2 YYEKEE (reference sequence). CDR3 in amino acids: CASSLDSYFGQGDF. In DNA form, the CDR3 reads TGTGCCAGCAGCTTGGATTCATACTTCGGACAGGGAGACTTC. Using reference TRBV5-5 and TRBJ2-4 for the parts outside the CDR3, the full variable domain is DAGVTQSPTHLIKTRGQQVTLRCSPISGHKSVSWYQQVLGQGPQFIFQYYEKEERGRGNFPDRFSARQFPNYSSELNVNALLLGDSALYLCASSLDSYFGQGDFGAGTRLSVL.

This clone turned up a few times. The genes are TRBV7-6 and TRBJ2-5; D is ambiguous. CDR1 SGHVS and CDR2 FNYEAQ come from the germline V gene. The CDR3 length is 12 residues. V shed 5 bases and J shed 6 bases, with 10 bases lying between them. CDR3 DNA sequence: TGTGCCAGCAGCCAGTCCCGACAGACCCAGTACTTC. Amino acids: CASSQSRQTQYF.

To note about this clone: This sample includes further DNA sequences coding for the same CDR3. DNA of the CDR3: TGTGCCAGCAGTCCCCAGGGGGCGATTTCCTACGAGCAGTACTTC. It specifies CASSPQGAISYEQYF. The V and J genes are TRBV27 and TRBJ2-7; TRBD1 matches 8 bases. After removal of 5 bases from V and 1 base from J, the junction contained 7 bases not matched to a gene. From germline, CDR1 is MNHEY and CDR2 SMNVEV (reference sequence). The CDR3 loop spans 15 amino acids.